Only one count was recorded for the clone carrying this T cell receptor (beta chain). The sample belongs to a study of blood T cell repertoires in COVID-19. Study context: The study drew acute and convalescent COVID-19 samples from the United States, Italy and Spain.

The CDR3 is 13 residues long. V dropped 3 bases and J dropped 4 bases, with 8 bases sitting between them. Germline-derived CDR1 and CDR2 are KGHSH and LQKENI. In the authors' methods: Estimated nucleated cell counts came from reference gene primer amplification. Libraries were prepared by immunoSEQ multiplex PCR; TCRdb keeps only in-frame clonotypes and omits some of them. Clone size and the V and J calls come from that table; the DNA yielded D and trimming. The sample has roughly 180,000 clones, about 70% seen once. The chain is built from TRBV18 and TRBJ2-3, with D hard to call. This TCR came from a woman between 45 and 60 years old with active or convalescent COVID-19. The sequencing sample was made of peripheral blood. Written as DNA, the CDR3 is TGTGCCAGCTCACCGCTCCGGGCAGATACGCAGTATTTT. It yields the protein CASSPLRADTQYF.